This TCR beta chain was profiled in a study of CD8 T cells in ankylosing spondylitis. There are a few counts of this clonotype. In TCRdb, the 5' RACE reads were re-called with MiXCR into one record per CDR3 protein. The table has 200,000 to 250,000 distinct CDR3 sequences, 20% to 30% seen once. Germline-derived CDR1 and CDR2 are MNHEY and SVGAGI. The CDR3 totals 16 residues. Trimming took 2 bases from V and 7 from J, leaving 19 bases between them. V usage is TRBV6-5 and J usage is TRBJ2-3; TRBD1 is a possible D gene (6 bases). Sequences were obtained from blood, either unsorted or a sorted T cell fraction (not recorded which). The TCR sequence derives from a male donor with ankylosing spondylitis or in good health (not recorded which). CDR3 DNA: TGTGCCAGCAGTTACGAATGGGGGCAGCCCCAAAATACGCAGTATTTT. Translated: CASSYEWGQPQNTQYF.